A single sample is the source of the 9 T cell receptor beta chains below, sequenced in a study of technical replicates of blood from a few donors. Generated by immunoSEQ multiplex PCR, the TCRdb table keeps only in-frame clones and is missing some. The sample contains 65,000 to 95,000 clones, around 94% of which appear only once. Sequencing was carried out using T cells isolated from PBMCs. These receptors came from a human donor in good health.

The gene calls are TRBV7-9 and TRBJ1-5; D remains unclear. Germline V gene lookup returns CDR1 SEHNR and CDR2 FQNEAQ (reference sequence). The ends were cut back, 3 bases at V and 5 bases at J, with 14 bases in the middle. The CDR3 contains 15 residues. The CDR3 spells CASSLSGFSYQPQHF. CDR3 bases: TGTGCCAGCAGCTTGAGCGGGTTTAGTTATCAGCCCCAGCATTTT.

The chain combines TRBV28 with TRBJ2-3, with D possibly matching TRBD1 (6 bases). Trimming removed 5 bases from V and 1 base from J, with 10 bases in between. This CDR3 contains 14 residues. Germline CDR1 reads MDHEN; CDR2 reads SYDVKM. This CDR3 reads CASSLRGGTDTQYF. The CDR3 DNA reads TGTGCCAGCAGTCTCAGGGGAGGCACAGATACGCAGTATTTT.

This clone was detected a few times. The V gene is TRBV30, the J gene TRBJ1-1; no definite D call. CDR3 length equals 12 residues. Germline V gene sequence: CDR1 GTSNPN, CDR2 SVGIG (reference sequence). The V end lost 4 bases, the J end lost 0 bases, and 6 bases lay between the germline ends. The CDR3 region is CAWKQLNTEAFF. DNA of the CDR3: TGTGCCTGGAAACAGTTGAACACTGAAGCTTTCTTT. The complete variable domain, with remaining parts taken from reference TRBV30 and TRBJ1-1, reads SQTIHQWPATLVQPVGSPLSLECTVEGTSNPNLYWYRQAAGRGLQLLFYSVGIGQISSEVPQNLSASRPQDRQFILSSKKLLLSDSGFYLCAWKQLNTEAFFGQGTRLTVV.

The rearrangement joins TRBV7-2 to TRBJ2-1, with 9 bases fitting TRBD1. This CDR3 contains 13 residues. Germline V gene sequence: CDR1 SGHTA, CDR2 FQGNSA. With V trimmed by 5 bases and J by 9 bases, 5 bases remained unmatched. DNA of the CDR3: TGTGCCAGCAGCACCCGGACAGGGGTTGAGCAGTTCTTC. Its translation: CASSTRTGVEQFF.

This chain links TRBV2 with TRBJ2-3, with unresolved D. Germline V gene sequence: CDR1 SNHLY, CDR2 FYNNEI. The CDR3 loop spans 12 amino acids. The V end lost 7 bases, the J end lost 2 bases, and 7 bases lay between the germline ends. As DNA, the CDR3 is TGTGCCAGCATACATTCCACAGATACGCAGTATTTT. As protein: CASIHSTDTQYF.

The chain links TRBV29-1 to TRBJ2-7; 8 nucleotides line up with TRBD2. This CDR3 contains 14 residues. With 6 bases clipped from V and 0 bases from J, the junction kept 7 bases outside the gene matches. In germline, CDR1 is SQVTM, CDR2 ANQGSEA. The CDR3 here is CSVGGTSGSYEQYF. The CDR3 DNA follows: TGCAGCGTCGGGGGAACTAGCGGCTCCTACGAGCAGTACTTC.

The sample holds one count of this clone. For the CDR3, the DNA is TGTGCCAGCAGCCTTTTGACAGGGACCGGGGAGCTGTTTTTT. Its translation: CASSLLTGTGELFF. V is TRBV11-2 and J is TRBJ2-2; 7 nucleotides agree with TRBD1. J gave up 5 bases and V 5 bases, and 5 bases lay outside the gene matches. This CDR3 has 14 residues. Per germline, CDR1 SGHAT and CDR2 FQNNGV.

This clone was picked up one time. This chain connects TRBV5-1 to TRBJ2-7; 7 bases fit TRBD2. This CDR3 is built from 14 residues. After removal of 0 bases from V and 3 bases from J, the junction contained 3 bases not matched to a gene. The germline CDR1 and CDR2 sequences are SGHRS and YFSETQ. The CDR3 nucleotides read TGCGCCAGCAGCTTGGGGTCTAGCGGCTACGAGCAGTACTTC. As protein: CASSLGSSGYEQYF.

J is TRBJ2-3 and V is TRBV7-2; 16 nucleotides match TRBD2. The CDR3 has 17 residues. Germline V lookup: CDR1 SGHTA, CDR2 FQGNSA. The ends lost 5 bases at V and 4 bases at J; junction bases unmatched: 6. CDR3 residues: CASSLGTSGRAPDTQYF. CDR3 DNA sequence: TGTGCCAGCAGCCTTGGGACTAGCGGGAGGGCCCCAGATACGCAGTATTTT.